This TCR beta chain was identified during a study of blood T cell repertoires in COVID-19. On the study more broadly: PBMCs, B-cell-depleted T cells, or T cells were the source of the cDNA or gDNA that made up the material.

Per the original data handling: Estimated nucleated cell counts came from reference gene primer amplification. The repertoire was sequenced with immunoSEQ multiplex PCR; TCRdb's copy has only in-frame clones and lacks some. The V and J calls and clone size come from that table; D and trimming were worked out from the DNA. The top ten hold under 10% of the sample, which has fewer than 300,000 clones, 75% to 90% seen once. Trimming pared 2 bases from V and 1 base from J, leaving 8 bases between. This CDR3 spans 14 amino acids. The V gene's germline CDR1 is MNHEY and CDR2 SVGAGI. Before being deemed recovered, Cohort 3 donors had two negative PCRs, clearance, or symptom resolution. As concerns this clone: Additional DNA sequences in this sample encode the identical CDR3.

The specimen was PBMCs or T cells enriched from blood (not recorded which). The chain combines TRBV6-5 with TRBJ1-1; D perhaps matches TRBD1 (6 bases). This receptor was obtained from a man in his forties who had recovered from COVID-19. CDR3 sequence: CASSYLGGNTEAFF. CDR3 in DNA: TGTGCCAGCAGTTACCTAGGGGGGAACACTGAAGCTTTCTTT.